The rows below give T cell receptor beta chains drawn from one sample of a study of regulatory T cells in long-lasting Graves disease. TCRdb analysed the multiplex PCR reads with MiXCR anew, one entry per CDR3 protein. Among roughly 300,000 distinct CDR3 sequences listed, 20% were seen once. The sequenced sample was peripheral blood mononuclear cells (PBMCs), obtained when the disease was refractory, from a patient treated with antithyroid drugs. The receptors shown here come from a female donor with Graves disease. Each CDR3 is given with its conserved first and last residue. Fields, in order: V gene, J gene, D gene, clone size, CDR3 DNA, CDR3 protein. D genes are given only for firm matches. Size is omitted from some rows. Given values are once, few, many or a class for expanded clones.

v_gene: TRBV12-3/TRBV12-4
j_gene: TRBJ1-1
d_gene: -
abundance: -
CDR3nt: TGTGCCAGCAGTTTAAGGGGCAGGGACACTGAAGCTTTCTTT
CDR3aa: CASSLRGRDTEAFF

v_gene: TRBV4-3
j_gene: TRBJ1-1
d_gene: -
abundance: once
CDR3nt: TGCGCCAGCAGCCAAGGGACATTCAGCACTGAAGCTTTCTTT
CDR3aa: CASSQGTFSTEAFF

v_gene: TRBV29-1
j_gene: TRBJ2-7
d_gene: TRBD2
abundance: few
CDR3nt: TGCAGCGTTGAAACTAGCGAGGACTACGAGCAGTACTTC
CDR3aa: CSVETSEDYEQYF

v_gene: TRBV7-9
j_gene: TRBJ2-7
d_gene: TRBD2
abundance: -
CDR3nt: TGTGCCAGCAGCCCGCGCGGGGGGATCTACGAGCAGTACTTC
CDR3aa: CASSPRGGIYEQYF

v_gene: TRBV20-1
j_gene: TRBJ2-2
d_gene: TRBD2
abundance: few
CDR3nt: TGCAGTGCTAGAGTCCCGACTAGCAACACCGGGGAGCTGTTTTTT
CDR3aa: CSARVPTSNTGELFF

v_gene: TRBV12-3/TRBV12-4
j_gene: TRBJ2-5
d_gene: TRBD1
abundance: many
CDR3nt: TGTGCCAGCAGTCGGACAGGGGCCCAAGAGACCCAGTACTTC
CDR3aa: CASSRTGAQETQYF

v_gene: TRBV15
j_gene: TRBJ1-6
d_gene: TRBD1
abundance: -
CDR3nt: TGTGCCACCAACCTAGACCGGGACAGGGCTTCACCCCTCCACTTT
CDR3aa: CATNLDRDRASPLHF

v_gene: TRBV6-2/TRBV6-3
j_gene: TRBJ2-7
d_gene: -
abundance: many
CDR3nt: TGTGCCAGCAGTTACGGGCCACCTTCCGAGCAGTACTTC
CDR3aa: CASSYGPPSEQYF

v_gene: TRBV2
j_gene: TRBJ1-1
d_gene: -
abundance: many
CDR3nt: TGTGCCAGCAGGGGGGGTATGAGAACTGAAGCTTTCTTT
CDR3aa: CASRGGMRTEAFF

v_gene: TRBV7-2
j_gene: TRBJ2-7
d_gene: -
abundance: many
CDR3nt: TGTGCCAGCAGCGCACGGGACGGCCTCTACGAGCAGTACTTC
CDR3aa: CASSARDGLYEQYF

v_gene: TRBV10-2
j_gene: TRBJ2-2
d_gene: TRBD1
abundance: -
CDR3nt: TGCGCCAGCAACGGGGTGACAGGGGCGTACACCGGGGAGCTGTTTTTT
CDR3aa: CASNGVTGAYTGELFF

v_gene: TRBV7-2
j_gene: TRBJ1-5
d_gene: -
abundance: -
CDR3nt: TGTGCCAGCAGCTTAGAAACAGGGAGCAAGCCCCAGCATTTT
CDR3aa: CASSLETGSKPQHF

v_gene: TRBV28
j_gene: TRBJ2-5
d_gene: -
abundance: -
CDR3nt: TGTGCCAGCAGTAGGACTTTCCTGGAGACCCAGTACTTC
CDR3aa: CASSRTFLETQYF

v_gene: TRBV5-5
j_gene: TRBJ2-3
d_gene: TRBD2
abundance: few
CDR3nt: TGTGCCAGCAGCTTACCGACGAGCGGGGGGGCATTAGCAGATACGCAGTATTTT
CDR3aa: CASSLPTSGGALADTQYF

v_gene: TRBV6-2/TRBV6-3
j_gene: TRBJ2-5
d_gene: TRBD2
abundance: many
CDR3nt: TGTGCCAGCAGCGGACTAGCGGGGGGCCGGTACCAAGAGACCCAGTACTTC
CDR3aa: CASSGLAGGRYQETQYF

v_gene: TRBV13
j_gene: TRBJ2-4
d_gene: TRBD1
abundance: few
CDR3nt: TGTGCCAGCAGCTTATTGGGACAGGGCATGTGGGCCGTAGCCAAAAACATTCAGTACTTC
CDR3aa: CASSLLGQGMWAVAKNIQYF

v_gene: TRBV6-1
j_gene: TRBJ2-7
d_gene: TRBD1
abundance: many
CDR3nt: TGTGCCAGCAGTGCCCACAGGGGAACCTACGAGCAGTACTTC
CDR3aa: CASSAHRGTYEQYF

v_gene: TRBV20-1
j_gene: TRBJ2-7
d_gene: -
abundance: many
CDR3nt: TGCAGTGCTAGGGGACCTAACAGGGACGAGCAGTACTTC
CDR3aa: CSARGPNRDEQYF

v_gene: TRBV2
j_gene: TRBJ1-3
d_gene: -
abundance: many
CDR3nt: TGTGCCAGCAGACGACCCACAGGGAGATTCTCTGGAAACACCATATATTTT
CDR3aa: CASRRPTGRFSGNTIYF

v_gene: TRBV19
j_gene: TRBJ1-2
d_gene: -
abundance: -
CDR3nt: TGTGCCAGTAGTATCTTCGGGGGTTCCTATGGCTACACCTTC
CDR3aa: CASSIFGGSYGYTF

v_gene: TRBV18
j_gene: TRBJ1-2
d_gene: -
abundance: many
CDR3nt: TGTGCCAGCTCACCGCGGGGCCGGGAAAGCTACACCTTC
CDR3aa: CASSPRGRESYTF

v_gene: TRBV12-3/TRBV12-4
j_gene: TRBJ2-1
d_gene: TRBD2
abundance: -
CDR3nt: TGTGCCAGCAGCTTAGAGCGGCTAGCGGGGTACAATGAGCAGTTCTTC
CDR3aa: CASSLERLAGYNEQFF

v_gene: TRBV12-5
j_gene: TRBJ1-5
d_gene: -
abundance: few
CDR3nt: TGTGCTAGTGGTTTGGCCGGGGTAAGACAGCCCCAGCATTTT
CDR3aa: CASGLAGVRQPQHF

v_gene: TRBV7-9
j_gene: TRBJ2-7
d_gene: TRBD2
abundance: -
CDR3nt: TGTGCCAGCAGCTGGAGCGGGGGGTACTACGAGCAGTACTTC
CDR3aa: CASSWSGGYYEQYF

v_gene: TRBV28
j_gene: TRBJ2-7
d_gene: TRBD1
abundance: many
CDR3nt: TGTGCCAGCAGTCCACCCCCCGGACAGGGTCCAACCTACGAGCAGTACTTC
CDR3aa: CASSPPPGQGPTYEQYF

v_gene: TRBV12-5
j_gene: TRBJ1-1
d_gene: -
abundance: few
CDR3nt: TGTGCTAGTGGTTTGGTACTCGCCAGTAAAATGAACACTGAAGCTTTCTTT
CDR3aa: CASGLVLASKMNTEAFF

v_gene: TRBV5-5
j_gene: TRBJ1-4
d_gene: -
abundance: many
CDR3nt: TGTGCCAGCAGCTTGGTCTCCGGGGGGACTGAAAAACTGTTTTTT
CDR3aa: CASSLVSGGTEKLFF

v_gene: TRBV2
j_gene: TRBJ1-2
d_gene: TRBD1
abundance: -
CDR3nt: TGTGCCAGCAGACAACAGGGGGAGGACGGCTACACCTTC
CDR3aa: CASRQQGEDGYTF

v_gene: TRBV28
j_gene: TRBJ2-2
d_gene: TRBD1
abundance: -
CDR3nt: TGTGCCAGCAGTGTGGACAGGAGGACGAGCTCGATCACCGGGGAGCTGTTTTTT
CDR3aa: CASSVDRRTSSITGELFF

v_gene: TRBV7-9
j_gene: TRBJ2-4
d_gene: TRBD2
abundance: few
CDR3nt: TGTGCCAGCAGCACACCGGGACTAGCGGGAGGGGCTGCCAAAAACATTCAGTACTTC
CDR3aa: CASSTPGLAGGAAKNIQYF

v_gene: TRBV5-1
j_gene: TRBJ1-2
d_gene: -
abundance: few
CDR3nt: TGCGCCAGCAGCCTGACGGCAGGGGCCTATGGCTACACCTTC
CDR3aa: CASSLTAGAYGYTF

v_gene: TRBV7-9
j_gene: TRBJ2-2
d_gene: TRBD2
abundance: -
CDR3nt: TGTGCCAGCAGCTTAGGGGCGCGACTAGCGGGGAACACCGGGGAGCTGTTTTTT
CDR3aa: CASSLGARLAGNTGELFF

v_gene: TRBV19
j_gene: TRBJ1-3
d_gene: -
abundance: -
CDR3nt: TGTGCCAGTAGTACCAGACGGGACGGTGGCTCTGGAAACACCATATATTTT
CDR3aa: CASSTRRDGGSGNTIYF

v_gene: TRBV28
j_gene: TRBJ1-2
d_gene: -
abundance: few
CDR3nt: TGTGCCAGCAGCCTATGGGGGGGGGGGGGCCTAATTCGCTACACCTTC
CDR3aa: CASSLWGGGGLIRYTF

v_gene: TRBV10-3
j_gene: TRBJ2-2
d_gene: TRBD2
abundance: -
CDR3nt: TGTGCCATCAGTGGGGCTGCGGGAGGGACCGGGGAGCTGTTTTTT
CDR3aa: CAISGAAGGTGELFF

v_gene: TRBV19
j_gene: TRBJ2-7
d_gene: TRBD1
abundance: -
CDR3nt: TGTGCCAGTAGTATAGCCGGGACAGGCTCCTACGAGCAGTACTTC
CDR3aa: CASSIAGTGSYEQYF

v_gene: TRBV29-1
j_gene: TRBJ2-7
d_gene: TRBD1
abundance: -
CDR3nt: TGCAGCGTTGTGGGACAGACCTACGAGCAGTACTTC
CDR3aa: CSVVGQTYEQYF

v_gene: TRBV7-9
j_gene: TRBJ2-3
d_gene: -
abundance: -
CDR3nt: TGTGCCAACAGCTTAGGGGACCGCCTCCCCCCCGCGGATACGCAGTATTTT
CDR3aa: CANSLGDRLPPADTQYF

v_gene: TRBV9
j_gene: TRBJ2-5
d_gene: TRBD1
abundance: -
CDR3nt: TGTGCCAGCAGCGTAGGGGACAGGTACCAAGAGACCCAGTACTTC
CDR3aa: CASSVGDRYQETQYF

v_gene: TRBV19
j_gene: TRBJ1-2
d_gene: -
abundance: -
CDR3nt: TGTGCCAGTACCCTGGGACGGACCTATCGGGGTGGCTACACCTTC
CDR3aa: CASTLGRTYRGGYTF

v_gene: TRBV9
j_gene: TRBJ1-5
d_gene: TRBD1
abundance: -
CDR3nt: TGTGCCAGCAGCGCCGGACAGGGGGCCTCGGGCAATCAGCCCCAGCATTTT
CDR3aa: CASSAGQGASGNQPQHF

v_gene: TRBV30
j_gene: TRBJ2-3
d_gene: -
abundance: -
CDR3nt: TGTGCCTGGGGGAGGGGGAATACGCAGTATTTT
CDR3aa: CAWGRGNTQYF

v_gene: TRBV18
j_gene: TRBJ1-2
d_gene: -
abundance: many
CDR3nt: TGTGCCAGCTCACCGGACACCGACTATGGCTACACCTTC
CDR3aa: CASSPDTDYGYTF

v_gene: TRBV19
j_gene: TRBJ1-5
d_gene: -
abundance: many
CDR3nt: TGTGCCAGTAGCCCGTCCGACGCTGGGAATCAGCCCCAGCATTTT
CDR3aa: CASSPSDAGNQPQHF

v_gene: TRBV29-1
j_gene: TRBJ2-5
d_gene: -
abundance: -
CDR3nt: TGCAGCGTTGTAAGCGCGGGGGCCAACTTAGGGACCCAGTACTTC
CDR3aa: CSVVSAGANLGTQYF

v_gene: TRBV28
j_gene: TRBJ1-5
d_gene: -
abundance: many
CDR3nt: TGTGCCAGCAGTTTTGCAGATTATAGCAATCAGCCCCAGCATTTT
CDR3aa: CASSFADYSNQPQHF

v_gene: TRBV6-2/TRBV6-3
j_gene: TRBJ1-2
d_gene: TRBD1
abundance: few
CDR3nt: TGTGCCAGCAGTTACACTGGACAGGCGGTCGGGGGCTACACCTTC
CDR3aa: CASSYTGQAVGGYTF

v_gene: TRBV20-1
j_gene: TRBJ2-7
d_gene: -
abundance: few
CDR3nt: TGCAGTGCTCCGGGTCGGGGCGCCGGATACGAGCAGTACTTC
CDR3aa: CSAPGRGAGYEQYF

v_gene: TRBV7-9
j_gene: TRBJ2-5
d_gene: TRBD1
abundance: -
CDR3nt: TGTGCCAGCAGCTTAGTCTCGACAGGGGGCGAAGAGACCCAGTACTTC
CDR3aa: CASSLVSTGGEETQYF

v_gene: TRBV20-1
j_gene: TRBJ1-4
d_gene: -
abundance: many
CDR3nt: TGCAGTGCTTGCCCCGTTTTCAGTAACGAAAAACTGTTTTTT
CDR3aa: CSACPVFSNEKLFF

v_gene: TRBV6-1
j_gene: TRBJ2-7
d_gene: -
abundance: many
CDR3nt: TGTGCCAGCAGTGTAAATAGGTACGAGCAGTACTTC
CDR3aa: CASSVNRYEQYF

v_gene: TRBV2
j_gene: TRBJ1-5
d_gene: TRBD1
abundance: many
CDR3nt: TGTGCCAGCAGTGGACTGAGACAGGGGAATAGCAATCAGCCCCAGCATTTT
CDR3aa: CASSGLRQGNSNQPQHF

v_gene: TRBV7-9
j_gene: TRBJ2-5
d_gene: TRBD2
abundance: many
CDR3nt: TGTGCCAGCAGCGACTTAGCGGGAGAGGAGACCCAGTACTTC
CDR3aa: CASSDLAGEETQYF

v_gene: TRBV29-1
j_gene: TRBJ2-4
d_gene: -
abundance: -
CDR3nt: TGCAGCGTTGTGTCCGCGTTCGGAAACATTCAGTACTTC
CDR3aa: CSVVSAFGNIQYF